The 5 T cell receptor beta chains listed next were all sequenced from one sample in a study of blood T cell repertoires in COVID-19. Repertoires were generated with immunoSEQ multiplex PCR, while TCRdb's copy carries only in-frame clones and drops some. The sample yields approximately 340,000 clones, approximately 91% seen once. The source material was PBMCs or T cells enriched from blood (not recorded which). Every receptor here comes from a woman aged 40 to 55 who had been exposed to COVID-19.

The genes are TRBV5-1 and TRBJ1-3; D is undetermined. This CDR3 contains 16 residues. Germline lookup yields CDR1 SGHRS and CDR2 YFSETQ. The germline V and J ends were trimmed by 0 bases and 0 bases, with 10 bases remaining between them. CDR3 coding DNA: TGCGCCAGCAGCTTGGCGGGGAGGCTCTCTGGAAACACCATATATTTT. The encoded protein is CASSLAGRLSGNTIYF.

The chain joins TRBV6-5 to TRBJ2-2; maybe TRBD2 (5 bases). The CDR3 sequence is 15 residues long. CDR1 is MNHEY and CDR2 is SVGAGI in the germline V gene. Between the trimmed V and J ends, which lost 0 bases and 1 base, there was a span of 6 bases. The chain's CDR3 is CASSYSRGNTGELFF. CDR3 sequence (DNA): TGTGCCAGCAGTTACTCCCGGGGGAACACCGGGGAGCTGTTTTTT.

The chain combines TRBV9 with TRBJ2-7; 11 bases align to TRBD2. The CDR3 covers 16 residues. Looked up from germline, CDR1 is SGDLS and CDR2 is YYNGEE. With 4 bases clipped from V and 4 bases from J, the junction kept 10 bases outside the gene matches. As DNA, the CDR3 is TGTGCCAGCAGCCCCCGGTCTAGCGGGGGGTTGTACGAGCAGTACTTC. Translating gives CASSPRSSGGLYEQYF.

CDR3 amino acids: CASSIPGQGAGKTEAFF. The CDR3 region has the DNA TGTGCCAGTAGTATTCCGGGACAGGGGGCCGGGAAAACTGAAGCTTTCTTT. The chain couples TRBV19 to TRBJ1-1; 12 bases fit TRBD1. The J segment lost 5 bases and the V segment lost 3 bases, leaving 10 bases of the junction unmatched. Germline V gene lookup returns CDR1 LNHDA and CDR2 SQIVND (reference sequence). The CDR3 sequence is 17 residues long.

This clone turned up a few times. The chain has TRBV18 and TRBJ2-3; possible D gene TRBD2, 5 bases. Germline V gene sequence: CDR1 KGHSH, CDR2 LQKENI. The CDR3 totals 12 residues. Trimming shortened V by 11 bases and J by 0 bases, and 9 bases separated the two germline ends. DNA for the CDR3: TGTGCCGCCCGGGGTAGCACAGATACGCAGTATTTT. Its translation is CAARGSTDTQYF.